The sequence of this T cell receptor (beta chain) was determined in a study of OX40 agonist ivuxolimab in advanced cancers. Study results and limitations: Among some nonresponders, normalized T-cell clonal expansion was also low. Antigen specificity remained undetermined for the expanded peripheral T cells.

CDR1 is SGHNT, CDR2 YYREEE, per germline (reference sequence). The V end lost 1 base, the J end lost 5 bases, and 15 bases lay between the germline ends. The CDR3 totals 15 residues. As concerns this clone: As yet, its antigen is unknown.

TCRdb keeps only in-frame clones here, not all; method: immunoSEQ multiplex PCR. The sample lists some 96,000 clones; approximately 83% were seen once. The specimen was CD4+ or CD8+ T cells sorted from blood, collected in a trial of the OX40 agonist ivuxolimab. The receptor's source is an adult with an advanced solid tumor such as melanoma, head and neck, liver or kidney cancer. The rearrangement uses TRBV5-4 and TRBJ1-2; D is perhaps TRBD1 (5 bases). CDR3 DNA: TGTGCCAGCAGCTTGAGGGCAGGGCTACAATATGGCTACACCTTC. Translated: CASSLRAGLQYGYTF.